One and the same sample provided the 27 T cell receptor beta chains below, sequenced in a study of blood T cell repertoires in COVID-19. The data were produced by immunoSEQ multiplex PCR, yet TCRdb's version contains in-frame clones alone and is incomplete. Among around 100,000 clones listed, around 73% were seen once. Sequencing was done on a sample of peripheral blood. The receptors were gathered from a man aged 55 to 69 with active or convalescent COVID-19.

CDR3 loop: CASSEAAHNEQFF. CDR3 nucleotides: TGTGCCAGCAGTGAAGCAGCCCACAATGAGCAGTTCTTC. The chain joins TRBV6-1 to TRBJ2-1; D not resolved. Germline lookup yields CDR1 MNHNS and CDR2 SASEGT. V dropped 0 bases and J dropped 5 bases, with 5 bases sitting between them. The CDR3 loop spans 13 amino acids.

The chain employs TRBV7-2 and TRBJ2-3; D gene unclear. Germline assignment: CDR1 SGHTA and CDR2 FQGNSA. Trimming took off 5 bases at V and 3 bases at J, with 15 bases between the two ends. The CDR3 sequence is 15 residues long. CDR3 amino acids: CASSTAPGATDTQYF. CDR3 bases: TGTGCCAGCAGCACCGCACCAGGCGCTACAGATACGCAGTATTTT.

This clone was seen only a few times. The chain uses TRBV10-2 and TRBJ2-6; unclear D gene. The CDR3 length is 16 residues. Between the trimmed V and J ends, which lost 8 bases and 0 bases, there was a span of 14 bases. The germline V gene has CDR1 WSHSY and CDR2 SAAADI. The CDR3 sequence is CASLRQATSGANVLTF. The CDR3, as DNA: TGCGCCAGCCTACGGCAGGCAACCTCTGGGGCCAACGTCCTGACTTTC.

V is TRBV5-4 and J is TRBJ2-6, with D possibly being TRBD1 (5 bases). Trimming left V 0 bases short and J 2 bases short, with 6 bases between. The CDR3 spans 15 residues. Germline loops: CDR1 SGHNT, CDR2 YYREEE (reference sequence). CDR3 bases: TGTGCCAGCAGCTTGGAAGGGGCTGGGGCCAACGTCCTGACTTTC. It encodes CASSLEGAGANVLTF.

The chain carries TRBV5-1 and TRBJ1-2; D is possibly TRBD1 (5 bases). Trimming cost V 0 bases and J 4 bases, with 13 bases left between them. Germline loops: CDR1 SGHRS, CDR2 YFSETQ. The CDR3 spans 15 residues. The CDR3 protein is CASSLDQGSLYGYTF. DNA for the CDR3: TGCGCCAGCAGCTTGGACCAGGGTTCTCTCTATGGCTACACCTTC.

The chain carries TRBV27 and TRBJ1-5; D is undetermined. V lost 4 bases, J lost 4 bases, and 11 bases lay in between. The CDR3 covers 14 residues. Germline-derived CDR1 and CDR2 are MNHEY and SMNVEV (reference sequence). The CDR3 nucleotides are TGTGCCAGCAGTTCCGGTTTGCGGAATCAGCCCCAGCATTTT. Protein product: CASSSGLRNQPQHF.

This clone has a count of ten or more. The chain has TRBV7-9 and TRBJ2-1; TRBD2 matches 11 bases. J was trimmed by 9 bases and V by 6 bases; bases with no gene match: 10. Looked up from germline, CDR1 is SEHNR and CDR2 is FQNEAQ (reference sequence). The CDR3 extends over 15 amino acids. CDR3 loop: CASSYTSGSRAEQFF. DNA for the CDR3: TGTGCCAGCAGTTATACTAGCGGGAGTAGGGCTGAGCAGTTCTTC.

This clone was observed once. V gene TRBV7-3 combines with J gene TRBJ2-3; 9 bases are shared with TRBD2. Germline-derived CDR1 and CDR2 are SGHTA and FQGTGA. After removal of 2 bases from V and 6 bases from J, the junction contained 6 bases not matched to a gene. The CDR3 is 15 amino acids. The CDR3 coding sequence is TGTGCCAGCAGCTTACTGGGGCTAGCGGGGGATACGCAGTATTTT. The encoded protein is CASSLLGLAGDTQYF.

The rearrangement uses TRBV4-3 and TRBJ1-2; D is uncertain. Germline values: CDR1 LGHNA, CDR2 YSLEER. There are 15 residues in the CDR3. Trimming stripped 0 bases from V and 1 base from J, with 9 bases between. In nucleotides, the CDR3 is TGCGCCAGCAGCCAAGATTGGGCAGTTAACTATGGCTACACCTTC. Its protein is CASSQDWAVNYGYTF.

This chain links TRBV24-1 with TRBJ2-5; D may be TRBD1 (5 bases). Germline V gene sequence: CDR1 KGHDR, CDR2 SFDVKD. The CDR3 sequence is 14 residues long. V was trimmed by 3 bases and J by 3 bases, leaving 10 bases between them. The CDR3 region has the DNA TGTGCCACCAGTGATCCCCAGGGAAAAGAGACCCAGTACTTC. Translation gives CATSDPQGKETQYF.

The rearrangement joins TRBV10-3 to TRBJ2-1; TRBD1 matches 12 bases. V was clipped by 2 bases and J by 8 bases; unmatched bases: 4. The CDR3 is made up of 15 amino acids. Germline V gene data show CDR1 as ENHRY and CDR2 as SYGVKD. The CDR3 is CAISEGDRGHDEQFF. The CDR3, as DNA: TGTGCCATCAGTGAGGGGGACAGGGGGCATGATGAGCAGTTCTTC.

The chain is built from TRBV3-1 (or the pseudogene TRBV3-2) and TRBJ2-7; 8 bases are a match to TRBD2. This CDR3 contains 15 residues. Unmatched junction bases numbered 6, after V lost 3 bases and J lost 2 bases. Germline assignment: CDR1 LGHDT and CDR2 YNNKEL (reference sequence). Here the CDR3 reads CASSQVGLETYEQYV. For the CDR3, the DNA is TGTGCCAGCAGCCAGGTGGGACTAGAAACCTACGAGCAGTACGTC.

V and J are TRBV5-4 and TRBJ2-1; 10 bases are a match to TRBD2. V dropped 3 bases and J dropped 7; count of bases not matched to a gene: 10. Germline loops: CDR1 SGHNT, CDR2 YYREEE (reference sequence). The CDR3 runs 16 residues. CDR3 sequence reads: CASSSKTSGFVNEQFF. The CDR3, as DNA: TGTGCCAGCAGCTCCAAGACTAGCGGGTTTGTTAATGAGCAGTTCTTC.

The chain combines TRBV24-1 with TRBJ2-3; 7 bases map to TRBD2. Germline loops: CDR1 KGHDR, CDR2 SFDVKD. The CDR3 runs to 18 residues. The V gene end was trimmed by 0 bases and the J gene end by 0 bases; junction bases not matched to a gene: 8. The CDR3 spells CATSDLQSSGTSTDTQYF. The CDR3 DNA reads TGTGCCACCAGTGATTTGCAGTCCAGCGGGACGAGCACAGATACGCAGTATTTT.

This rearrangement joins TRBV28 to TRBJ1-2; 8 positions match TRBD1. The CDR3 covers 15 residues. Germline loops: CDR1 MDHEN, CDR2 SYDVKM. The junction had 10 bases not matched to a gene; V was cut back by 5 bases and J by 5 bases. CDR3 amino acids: CASSQIQGGHYGYTF. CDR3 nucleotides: TGTGCCAGCAGTCAAATACAGGGGGGCCATTATGGCTACACCTTC.

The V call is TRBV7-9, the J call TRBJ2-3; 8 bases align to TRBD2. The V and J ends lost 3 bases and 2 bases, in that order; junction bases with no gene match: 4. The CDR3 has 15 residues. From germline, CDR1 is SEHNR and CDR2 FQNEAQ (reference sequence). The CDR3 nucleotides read TGTGCCAGCAGCTTGGCCGGGAGGGCCACAGATACGCAGTATTTT. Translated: CASSLAGRATDTQYF.

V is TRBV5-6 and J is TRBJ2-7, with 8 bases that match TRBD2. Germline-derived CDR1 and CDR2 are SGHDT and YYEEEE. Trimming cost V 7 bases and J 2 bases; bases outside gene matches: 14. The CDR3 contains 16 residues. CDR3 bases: TGTGCCAGCTATACGGGGGGGCTAGCGGGCGCCTACGAGCAGTACTTC. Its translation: CASYTGGLAGAYEQYF.

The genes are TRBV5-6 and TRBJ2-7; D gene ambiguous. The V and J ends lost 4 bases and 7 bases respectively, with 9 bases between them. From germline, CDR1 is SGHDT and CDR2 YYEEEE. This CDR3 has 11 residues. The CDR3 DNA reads TGTGCCAGCAGCCTTTCTAGGGAGCAGTACTTC. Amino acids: CASSLSREQYF.

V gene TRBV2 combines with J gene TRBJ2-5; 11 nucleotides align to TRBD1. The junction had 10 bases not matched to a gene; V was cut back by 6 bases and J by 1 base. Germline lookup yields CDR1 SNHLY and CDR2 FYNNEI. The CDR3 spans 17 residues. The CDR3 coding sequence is TGTGCCAGCAGCGCGCGTCGGACAGGGGGCCTCCAAGAGACCCAGTACTTC. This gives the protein CASSARRTGGLQETQYF. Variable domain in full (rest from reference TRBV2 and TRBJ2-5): EPEVTQTPSHQVTQMGQEVILRCVPISNHLYFYWYRQILGQKVEFLVSFYNNEISEKSEIFDDQFSVERPDGSNFTLKIRSTKLEDSAMYFCASSARRTGGLQETQYFGPGTRLLVL.

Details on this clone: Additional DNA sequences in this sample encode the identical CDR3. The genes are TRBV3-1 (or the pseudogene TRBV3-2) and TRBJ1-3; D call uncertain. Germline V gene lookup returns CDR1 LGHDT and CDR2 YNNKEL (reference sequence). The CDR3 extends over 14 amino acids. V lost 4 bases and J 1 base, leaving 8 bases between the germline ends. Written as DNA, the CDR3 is TGTGCCAGCAGCCCCCGCGGGTCTGGAAACACCATATATTTT. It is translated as CASSPRGSGNTIYF.

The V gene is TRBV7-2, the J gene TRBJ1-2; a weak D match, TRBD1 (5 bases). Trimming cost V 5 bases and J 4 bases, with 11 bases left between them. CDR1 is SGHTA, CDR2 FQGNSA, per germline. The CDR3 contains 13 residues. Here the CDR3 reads CASSRRDLYGYTF. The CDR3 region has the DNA TGTGCCAGCAGCCGGAGGGACCTCTATGGCTACACCTTC.

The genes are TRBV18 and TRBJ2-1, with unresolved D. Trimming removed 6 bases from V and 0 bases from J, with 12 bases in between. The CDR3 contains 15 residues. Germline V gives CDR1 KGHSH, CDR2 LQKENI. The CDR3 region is CASSRTESSYNEQFF. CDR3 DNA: TGTGCCAGCTCTCGTACAGAGAGCTCCTACAATGAGCAGTTCTTC.

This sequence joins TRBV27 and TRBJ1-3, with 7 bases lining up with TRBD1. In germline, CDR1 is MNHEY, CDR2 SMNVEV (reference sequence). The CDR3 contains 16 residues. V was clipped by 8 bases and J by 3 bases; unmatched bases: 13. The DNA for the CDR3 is TGTGCCAGCCGACCTCGAGCAGGGGGTAGTGGAAACACCATATATTTT. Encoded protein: CASRPRAGGSGNTIYF.

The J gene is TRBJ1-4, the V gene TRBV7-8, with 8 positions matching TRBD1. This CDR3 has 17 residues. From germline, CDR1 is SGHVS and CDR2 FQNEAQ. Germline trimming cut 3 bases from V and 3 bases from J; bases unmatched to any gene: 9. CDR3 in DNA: TGTGCCAGCAGCTTTGCAGGGGGCGGGGGCGCTAATGAAAAACTGTTTTTT. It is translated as CASSFAGGGGANEKLFF.

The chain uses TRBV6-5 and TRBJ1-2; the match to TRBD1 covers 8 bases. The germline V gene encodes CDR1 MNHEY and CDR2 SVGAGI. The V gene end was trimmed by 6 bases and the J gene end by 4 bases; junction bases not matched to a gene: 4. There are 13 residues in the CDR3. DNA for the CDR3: TGTGCCAGCAGCCGGACAGGGTCCTATGGCTACACCTTC. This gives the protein CASSRTGSYGYTF.

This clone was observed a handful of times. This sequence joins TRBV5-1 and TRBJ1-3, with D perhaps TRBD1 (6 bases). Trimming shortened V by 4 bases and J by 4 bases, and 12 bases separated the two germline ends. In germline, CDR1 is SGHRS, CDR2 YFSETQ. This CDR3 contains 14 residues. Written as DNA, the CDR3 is TGCGCCAGCAGCCCCGGGGACATAGGAAACACCATATATTTT. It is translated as CASSPGDIGNTIYF. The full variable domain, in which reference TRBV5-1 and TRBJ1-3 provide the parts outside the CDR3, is KAGVTQTPRYLIKTRGQQVTLSCSPISGHRSVSWYQQTPGQGLQFLFEYFSETQRNKGNFPGRFSGRQFSNSRSEMNVSTLELGDSALYLCASSPGDIGNTIYFGEGSWLTVV.

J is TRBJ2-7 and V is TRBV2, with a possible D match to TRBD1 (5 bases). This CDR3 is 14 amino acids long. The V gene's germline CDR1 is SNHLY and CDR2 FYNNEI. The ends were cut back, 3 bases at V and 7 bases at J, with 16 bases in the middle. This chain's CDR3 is CASSDLYGAGEQYF. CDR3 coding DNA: TGTGCCAGCAGTGACCTCTATGGGGCAGGGGAGCAGTACTTC.